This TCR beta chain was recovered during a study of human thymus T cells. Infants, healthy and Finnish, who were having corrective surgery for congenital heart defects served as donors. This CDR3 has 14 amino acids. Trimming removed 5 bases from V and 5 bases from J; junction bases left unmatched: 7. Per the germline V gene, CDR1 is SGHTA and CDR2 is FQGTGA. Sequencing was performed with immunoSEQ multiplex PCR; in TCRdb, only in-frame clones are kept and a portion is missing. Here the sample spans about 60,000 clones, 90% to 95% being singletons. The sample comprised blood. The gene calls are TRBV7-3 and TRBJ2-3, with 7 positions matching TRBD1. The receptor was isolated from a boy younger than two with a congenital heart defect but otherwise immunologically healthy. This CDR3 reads CASSQRGPGDTQYF. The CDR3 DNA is TGTGCCAGCAGCCAAAGGGGGCCGGGAGATACGCAGTATTTT.